A selection of T cell receptor beta chains follows, all from one sample in a study of cytomegalovirus exposure and HLA in healthy donors. Only in-frame clones appear in the TCRdb table, and some are missing; sequencing was by immunoSEQ multiplex PCR. This sample has 110,000 or so clones, with approximately 94% found just once. Specimen: PBMCs. These receptor sequences come from a woman in her late teens or twenties in good health and CMV-seronegative. Both conserved end residues are part of each CDR3. The D gene is left open where the match is weak. Rows may omit the clone size; those that give it use once, few, many or a size class.

j_gene,v_gene,d_gene,len,abundance,CDR3aa,CDR3nt
TRBJ1-3,TRBV5-4,TRBD1,14,.,CASSLDRGGNTIYF,TGTGCCAGCAGCTTGGACAGGGGTGGAAACACCATATATTTT
TRBJ1-5,TRBV6-5,.,15,.,CASRVDGDSNQPQHF,TGTGCCAGCAGGGTTGACGGGGATAGCAATCAGCCCCAGCATTTT
TRBJ2-7,TRBV25-1,TRBD1,14,.,CASSETGGKNEQYF,TGTGCCAGCAGTGAAACAGGGGGCAAGAACGAGCAGTACTTC
TRBJ1-3,TRBV30,TRBD1,18,.,CACPKVGQNIISGNTIYF,TGTGCCTGTCCGAAGGTGGGACAGAACATCATCTCTGGAAACACCATATATTTT
TRBJ2-3,TRBV4-2,.,15,.,CASSQEYSSTDTQYF,TGTGCCAGCAGCCAAGAATACAGTAGCACAGATACGCAGTATTTT
TRBJ1-1,TRBV18,TRBD1,17,.,CASSPPGQGGRTTEAFF,TGTGCCAGCTCACCACCGGGACAGGGGGGGAGAACGACTGAAGCTTTCTTT
TRBJ2-7,TRBV13,TRBD1,15,.,CASSLVGQGHYEQYF,TGTGCCAGCAGCTTAGTTGGACAGGGGCACTACGAGCAGTACTTC
TRBJ2-3,TRBV27,TRBD2,18,.,CASSLYGGGGSSTDTQYF,TGTGCCAGCAGTTTATATGGCGGGGGGGGTTCTAGCACAGATACGCAGTATTTT
TRBJ2-1,TRBV5-6,TRBD1,14,.,CASSSTTGNNEQFF,TGTGCCAGCAGCTCCACGACAGGGAACAATGAGCAGTTCTTC
TRBJ1-4,TRBV4-3,TRBD1,16,few,CASSQEVGQGGEKLFF,TGCGCCAGCAGCCAAGAAGTTGGGCAGGGGGGTGAAAAACTGTTTTTT
TRBJ1-1,TRBV19,.,13,.,CASSISVGTEAFF,TGTGCCAGTAGTATTTCGGTCGGCACTGAAGCTTTCTTT
TRBJ2-7,TRBV7-2,.,14,.,CASSLTGSPYEQYF,TGTGCCAGCAGCTTAACCGGGAGCCCCTACGAGCAGTACTTC
TRBJ2-5,TRBV28,.,14,.,CASSSYRYQETQYF,TGTGCCAGCAGTTCATACAGGTACCAAGAGACCCAGTACTTC
TRBJ2-3,TRBV5-1,TRBD2,15,.,CASSPRGGSTDTQYF,TGCGCCAGCAGCCCCCGGGGGGGGAGCACAGATACGCAGTATTTT
TRBJ2-1,TRBV11-2,.,15,.,CASSLDPGNRGEQFF,TGTGCCAGCAGCTTAGATCCGGGGAATAGAGGTGAGCAGTTCTTC
TRBJ2-1,TRBV14,TRBD2,16,.,CASSRNGRGGPNEQFF,TGTGCCAGCAGCCGAAACGGGCGGGGGGGCCCCAATGAGCAGTTCTTC
TRBJ2-1,TRBV6-1,.,14,.,CASSEAGGYNEQFF,TGTGCCAGCAGTGAAGCCGGGGGCTACAATGAGCAGTTCTTC
TRBJ1-2,TRBV5-1,TRBD1,15,.,CASSSRDRGAIGYTF,TGCGCCAGCAGCTCCAGGGACAGGGGGGCTATCGGCTACACCTTC
TRBJ1-1,TRBV7-2,.,14,once,CASSLGTTNTEAFF,TGTGCCAGCAGCTTAGGGACAACGAACACTGAAGCTTTCTTT
TRBJ2-1,TRBV6-5,TRBD2,14,.,CASSLKAGANEQFF,TGTGCCAGCAGTCTAAAAGCGGGGGCCAATGAGCAGTTCTTC
TRBJ2-5,TRBV7-9,.,13,.,CASSFAQQETQYF,TGTGCCAGCAGCTTCGCCCAGCAAGAGACCCAGTACTTC
TRBJ1-6,TRBV28,.,12,.,CASSLGGKPLHF,TGTGCCAGCAGTTTGGGAGGGAAACCCCTCCACTTT